This TCR beta chain emerged from a study of blood T cell repertoires in COVID-19. The CDR3 is 13 amino acids. The ends were cut back, 9 bases at V and 1 base at J, with 12 bases in the middle. This clone was seen once. Measured with immunoSEQ multiplex PCR; TCRdb has only the in-frame clones, and not every one. Here the sample spans about 260,000 clones, 84% being singletons. The sequencing sample was made of peripheral blood. The origin of this receptor is a woman aged 40 to 50 who had recovered from COVID-19. The V gene is TRBV12-3 or TRBV12-4, the J gene TRBJ2-5, with a possible D match to TRBD2 (5 bases). CDR3 loop: CASKASPQETQYF. The CDR3 DNA sequence: TGTGCCAGTAAGGCTAGCCCCCAAGAGACCCAGTACTTC.